These T cell receptor beta chains were read from a single sample in a study of T cells after yellow fever vaccination. MiXCR was run by TCRdb on the 5' RACE reads, yielding one entry per CDR3 protein. The sample carries some 250,000 distinct CDR3 sequences, about 3.5% recorded once. The starting material was PBMCs, obtained 15 days after the yellow fever booster vaccination. These receptor sequences come from a man aged 18 to 29 who received the YFV17D yellow fever vaccine. The conserved cysteine and the conserved F or W are not part of the CDR3 here.

J gene: TRBJ2-5
V gene: TRBV5-1
CDR3 protein: ASSDIAGGETQY

J gene: TRBJ2-3
V gene: TRBV20-1
CDR3 protein: SAPPAGLAGGDTQY

J gene: TRBJ2-1
V gene: TRBV4-3
CDR3 protein: ASSQDGVGVGASEQF

J gene: TRBJ2-4
V gene: TRBV6-6
CDR3 protein: ASSKARGGGEMRAKNIQY

J gene: TRBJ2-5
V gene: TRBV4-3
CDR3 protein: ASSQGTSGGPYQETQY

J gene: TRBJ1-6
V gene: TRBV18
CDR3 protein: ASSPKSSYNSPLH

J gene: TRBJ2-6
V gene: TRBV11-2
CDR3 protein: ASSPLAGGIGANVLT

J gene: TRBJ2-7
V gene: TRBV10-3
CDR3 protein: AISHTSSYEQY

J gene: TRBJ1-2
V gene: TRBV4-1
CDR3 protein: ASSQVKGRGLGNYGYT

J gene: TRBJ1-5
V gene: TRBV12-3/TRBV12-4
CDR3 protein: ASSGELSQPQH

J gene: TRBJ2-1
V gene: TRBV6-2/TRBV6-3
CDR3 protein: ASSYTSGGTYNEQF

J gene: TRBJ2-1
V gene: TRBV4-2
CDR3 protein: ASSQNGGTHNEQF

J gene: TRBJ2-2
V gene: TRBV6-2/TRBV6-3
CDR3 protein: ASRGPPGELF

J gene: TRBJ1-1
V gene: TRBV4-1
CDR3 protein: ASSQARSTEAF

J gene: TRBJ2-5
V gene: TRBV15
CDR3 protein: ATSSVPQGSQETQY

J gene: TRBJ2-4
V gene: TRBV11-1
CDR3 protein: ASSEIQGNIQY

J gene: TRBJ1-6
V gene: TRBV7-6
CDR3 protein: ASSRDRGLAPLH

J gene: TRBJ1-1
V gene: TRBV5-1
CDR3 protein: ASSFGRSGAEAF

J gene: TRBJ1-1
V gene: TRBV5-5
CDR3 protein: ASSFEGWNTEAF

J gene: TRBJ1-2
V gene: TRBV10-3
CDR3 protein: AIRPGPGDGYT

J gene: TRBJ2-5
V gene: TRBV7-9
CDR3 protein: ASSPEGRLAETQY

J gene: TRBJ2-1
V gene: TRBV12-3/TRBV12-4
CDR3 protein: ASSFAGVYNEQF

J gene: TRBJ1-5
V gene: TRBV5-1
CDR3 protein: ASSFDSNQPQH

J gene: TRBJ1-6
V gene: TRBV6-5
CDR3 protein: ASSYRAYSPLH

J gene: TRBJ1-2
V gene: TRBV4-3
CDR3 protein: ASSQFLEGPGYT

J gene: TRBJ1-5
V gene: TRBV7-2
CDR3 protein: ASSLGGGWNQPQH

J gene: TRBJ2-5
V gene: TRBV5-1
CDR3 protein: ASSPDRVTETQY

J gene: TRBJ2-3
V gene: TRBV20-1
CDR3 protein: SARGILALLDLTDTQY

J gene: TRBJ1-1
V gene: TRBV5-1
CDR3 protein: ASSVGEMNTEAF

J gene: TRBJ1-3
V gene: TRBV9
CDR3 protein: ASSPMGASGNTIY

J gene: TRBJ2-2
V gene: TRBV7-9
CDR3 protein: ASSFRTGFSELF

J gene: TRBJ1-5
V gene: TRBV19
CDR3 protein: ASSTRWGNQPQH

J gene: TRBJ2-1
V gene: TRBV4-3
CDR3 protein: ASSQDSLGGSYNEQF

J gene: TRBJ2-2
V gene: TRBV9
CDR3 protein: ASSVPSANTGELF

J gene: TRBJ1-1
V gene: TRBV29-1
CDR3 protein: SVGEKNTEAF

J gene: TRBJ2-3
V gene: TRBV20-1
CDR3 protein: SAREVSDTDTQY

J gene: TRBJ1-1
V gene: TRBV20-1
CDR3 protein: SARPGLTNTEAF

J gene: TRBJ1-6
V gene: TRBV12-1
CDR3 protein: ASSKGVGNSPLH

J gene: TRBJ2-2
V gene: TRBV3-1
CDR3 protein: ATQGTNTGELF

J gene: TRBJ2-7
V gene: TRBV5-1
CDR3 protein: ASSLGSWSLEEQY

J gene: TRBJ1-6
V gene: TRBV10-2
CDR3 protein: ASTVGWGRKVDSPLH

J gene: TRBJ1-5
V gene: TRBV20-1
CDR3 protein: SASQGSRVWQPQH

J gene: TRBJ1-5
V gene: TRBV19
CDR3 protein: ASSILGGDQPQH

J gene: TRBJ1-1
V gene: TRBV11-2
CDR3 protein: ASSLGPGYFTEAF

J gene: TRBJ1-5
V gene: TRBV10-2
CDR3 protein: ASSNQGLGQPQH

J gene: TRBJ2-3
V gene: TRBV5-4
CDR3 protein: ASSSRTGLIGPDTQY

J gene: TRBJ1-1
V gene: TRBV5-6
CDR3 protein: ASSRGQMNTEAF

J gene: TRBJ2-5
V gene: TRBV5-6
CDR3 protein: ASSLLIQETQY

J gene: TRBJ1-1
V gene: TRBV28
CDR3 protein: ASRLTDVRGTEAF

J gene: TRBJ1-6
V gene: TRBV20-1
CDR3 protein: SARDRSKGTARSPLH

J gene: TRBJ1-1
V gene: TRBV7-2
CDR3 protein: ASSPFSGDHTEAF

J gene: TRBJ2-7
V gene: TRBV29-1
CDR3 protein: SVSRTGASSYEQY

J gene: TRBJ2-5
V gene: TRBV7-2
CDR3 protein: ASSSRDRGETQY

J gene: TRBJ2-7
V gene: TRBV5-8
CDR3 protein: ASSHGTGDYEQY